These 11 T cell receptor beta chains were all obtained from the same sample, sequenced in a study of blood T cell repertoires in COVID-19. Profiled with immunoSEQ multiplex PCR; TCRdb holds only in-frame clones, not every one. Here the sample spans more than 200,000 clones, 88% being singletons. What was sequenced was PBMCs or T cells enriched from blood (not recorded which). Receptors were obtained from a woman aged 25-40 years who had been exposed to COVID-19.

The chain employs TRBV4-2 and TRBJ2-3, with TRBD2 matching over 8 bases. The CDR3 has 16 amino acids. Germline trimming cut 4 bases from V and 2 bases from J; bases unmatched to any gene: 8. Germline V gene lookup returns CDR1 LGHNA and CDR2 YNFKEQ. The CDR3 here is CASSPGTREDTDTQYF. The CDR3 DNA is TGTGCCAGCAGCCCTGGGACTAGGGAGGACACAGATACGCAGTATTTT.

The chain links TRBV12-3 or TRBV12-4 to TRBJ2-3; D call uncertain. The CDR3 is made up of 13 amino acids. Trimming removed 9 bases from V and 2 bases from J, with 12 bases in between. CDR3 residues: CASLVDLTDTQYF. CDR3 DNA sequence: TGTGCCAGTCTAGTAGATCTCACAGATACGCAGTATTTT.

This clone was detected a few times. V and J are TRBV5-1 and TRBJ1-1, with a tentative D call TRBD1 (6 bases). The CDR3 spans 14 residues. Deletions cut 0 bases from V and 4 bases from J, with 10 bases between. Germline CDR1 SGHRS, CDR2 YFSETQ. The CDR3 sequence: CASSLDRVGTEAFF. The DNA for the CDR3 is TGCGCCAGCAGCTTGGACAGGGTGGGCACTGAAGCTTTCTTT.

Only one count was recorded for this clone. The genes are TRBV11-2 and TRBJ2-1; D remains ambiguous. The germline CDR1 and CDR2 sequences are SGHAT and FQNNGV. The V gene lost 1 base and the J gene lost 6 bases, with 7 bases spanning the gap. This CDR3 comprises 13 residues. The CDR3 region has the DNA TGTGCCAGCAGCTTAGCTAAAATCAATGAGCAGTTCTTC. This translates into CASSLAKINEQFF.

The chain couples TRBV4-2 to TRBJ2-3; D gene ambiguous. The CDR3 totals 15 residues. Trimming took off 3 bases at V and 2 bases at J, with 12 bases between the two ends. Germline V gene data show CDR1 as LGHNA and CDR2 as YNFKEQ. The CDR3 loop is CASSQGGGFTDTQYF. As DNA, the CDR3 is TGTGCCAGCAGCCAGGGTGGCGGCTTCACAGATACGCAGTATTTT.

This clone was found once. J is TRBJ1-2 and V is TRBV5-6; D call uncertain. V was trimmed by 5 bases and J by 3 bases, leaving 17 bases between them. This CDR3 spans 15 amino acids. Germline CDR1 reads SGHDT; CDR2 reads YYEEEE. Here the CDR3 reads CASSNRVLADYGYTF. The CDR3, as DNA: TGTGCCAGCAGTAACCGGGTCCTCGCCGACTATGGCTACACCTTC.

The chain has TRBV6-8 and TRBJ2-5; 11 nucleotides match TRBD2. With V trimmed by 2 bases and J by 0 bases, 2 bases remained unmatched. Germline V gene sequence: CDR1 MNHGY, CDR2 SAAAGT. CDR3 length: 16 amino acids. The CDR3 DNA is TGTGCCAGCAGTTACCCGACTAGCGGGGACCAAGAGACCCAGTACTTC. Protein sequence: CASSYPTSGDQETQYF.

This chain connects TRBV5-1 to TRBJ2-1; 7 bases agree with TRBD2. CDR3 length: 13 residues. Trimming cost V 5 bases and J 8 bases; bases outside gene matches: 7. CDR1 and CDR2 (germline): SGHRS, YFSETQ. The CDR3 DNA follows: TGCGCCAGCAGGGGGCGGGAGATCGATGAGCAGTTCTTC. This encodes CASRGREIDEQFF.

The chain links TRBV5-4 to TRBJ2-7, with 8 bases aligning to TRBD1. The germline V gene encodes CDR1 SGHNT and CDR2 YYREEE (reference sequence). The CDR3 sequence is 15 residues long. With V trimmed by 4 bases and J by 6 bases, 12 bases remained unmatched. CDR3 DNA: TGTGCCAGCAGCATCCAGAGACAGGGGTTTCGCGAGCAGTACTTC. Translated, it gives CASSIQRQGFREQYF.

The V gene is TRBV5-6, the J gene TRBJ2-5; 10 bases match TRBD2. CDR1 is SGHDT and CDR2 is YYEEEE in the germline V gene. The trim removed 4 bases at V and 2 bases at J, leaving 8 bases unmatched. This CDR3 has 16 amino acids. In DNA, the CDR3 is TGTGCCAGCAGCCCCGGACTAGCGGAAAAACAAGAGACCCAGTACTTC. Translated: CASSPGLAEKQETQYF.

The chain uses TRBV5-1 and TRBJ1-1, with D uncertain. The germline V gene has CDR1 SGHRS and CDR2 YFSETQ. Trimming cost V 1 base and J 1 base, with 11 bases left between them. This CDR3 is built from 15 residues. The CDR3 sequence is CASSLSPAGNTEAFF. CDR3 DNA sequence: TGCGCCAGCAGCTTGTCCCCGGCAGGGAACACTGAAGCTTTCTTT.